This T cell receptor (beta chain) originates from a study of blood T cell repertoires in COVID-19 (dated by TCRdb to 2020 to 2022). As for the study more broadly: Samples covering the acute and convalescent phases of COVID-19 were provided by collaborators in the United States, Italy and Spain. Deeply sampled blood TCRbeta repertoires from subjects exposed to, actively infected with, or recovered from COVID-19 were included in the dataset. The sample metadata nearly always contained a de-identified subject ID, COVID-19 status, age in years and sex. Where HLA class I and class II types were available, the types were taken from metadata supplied by the sample provider, not from assay-based typing. The prospective study material was composed of cDNA or gDNA derived from T cells, B-cell-depleted T cells, or PBMCs. The samples were drawn from two sources: the first 160 participants of the ongoing ImmuneRACE study, and about 1,300 subjects contributed by 6 global collaborators. The repertoires were released in a freely available public database meant as a resource for research on the immune response to SARS-CoV-2. What the research found in general, with its limitations: How much clinical and demographic metadata was included differed by source and by participant, and the metadata was provided uncurated.

Each collaborating institution followed its own protocols to collect whole blood in K2EDTA tubes. For TCRbeta analysis, collaborators shipped samples in one of three forms: frozen whole blood, isolated PBMCs, or DNA extracted from either of those sample types. TCRbeta CDR3 regions were amplified from genomic DNA by means of the immunoSEQ Assay, a bias-controlled multiplex PCR. In the source study's methods: Within the assay, amplification of reference gene primers was used to estimate how many nucleated cells each sample contained. To quantify the absolute abundance of each unique TCRbeta CDR3 rearrangement, sequence reads were collapsed and filtered. Productive Simpson clonality was computed per sample as the square root of Simpson's diversity index over productive rearrangements. Held by TCRdb, this immuneACCESS table contains in-frame sequences only and omits some clones. Under half of the omission traces to an unresolved V gene where checked; the cause of the rest is unknown. The DNA gave D and trimming, while V, J and clone size come from that table. Present in this sample are 55,000 to 90,000 clones, over 65% of which were seen just once. The ten most abundant clones make up approximately 0.8% of the sample.

Looking up the germline V gene yields CDR1 SQVTM and CDR2 ANQGSEA. Taken from cysteine to phenylalanine, the CDR3 has 15 residues. The DNA shown is the 45-base CDR3, in frame from base 1. Clipping removes 5 bases from V and 4 bases from J, with 12 as the unmatched junction base count. For this clone: Its binding antigen is unknown. Base qualities are not provided; no much larger clone lies one nucleotide away.

The clonotype was recovered from a woman in her seventies with acute or convalescent COVID-19. Rearrangement joined TRBV29-1 to TRBJ2-3, with 7 bases aligning to TRBD1. The sample consisted of peripheral blood. The nucleotide sequence reads as follows: TGCAGCGTTCCGAGGCAACAGGGGACGCCAGATACGCAGTATTTT. Its protein product is CSVPRQQGTPDTQYF.